This TCR beta chain was obtained from a study of cytomegalovirus exposure and HLA in healthy donors. Overall study: Most genotyped donors, about 81% of 300 to 400, had Caucasian-associated genetic ancestry.

CDR3 length equals 16 residues. Findings of the study overall: An observed cluster of highly shared sequence variants was recorded as a likely sequencing artifact.

Note on this clone: Its antigen is unidentified.

The PCR ran on 60 Vbeta and 13 Jbeta primers. Clones were read by immunoSEQ multiplex PCR, and TCRdb kept only the in-frame ones, dropping some. Of 150,000 to 200,000 clones in the sample, around two thirds were seen once. Likely unrecorded immune exposures existed in these nominally healthy donors. Sequences were obtained from PBMCs. The chain combines TRBV21-1 with TRBJ2-5; the table calls TRBD1, which could not be checked here. TRBV21-1 is flagged as a pseudogene. This clonotype was sampled from a man aged 25-45 years in good health and CMV-seropositive. The CDR3: CASSATGPGSKETQYF. CDR3 in DNA: TGTGCCAGCAGCGCTACAGGTCCGGGCTCAAAAGAGACCCAGTACTTC.